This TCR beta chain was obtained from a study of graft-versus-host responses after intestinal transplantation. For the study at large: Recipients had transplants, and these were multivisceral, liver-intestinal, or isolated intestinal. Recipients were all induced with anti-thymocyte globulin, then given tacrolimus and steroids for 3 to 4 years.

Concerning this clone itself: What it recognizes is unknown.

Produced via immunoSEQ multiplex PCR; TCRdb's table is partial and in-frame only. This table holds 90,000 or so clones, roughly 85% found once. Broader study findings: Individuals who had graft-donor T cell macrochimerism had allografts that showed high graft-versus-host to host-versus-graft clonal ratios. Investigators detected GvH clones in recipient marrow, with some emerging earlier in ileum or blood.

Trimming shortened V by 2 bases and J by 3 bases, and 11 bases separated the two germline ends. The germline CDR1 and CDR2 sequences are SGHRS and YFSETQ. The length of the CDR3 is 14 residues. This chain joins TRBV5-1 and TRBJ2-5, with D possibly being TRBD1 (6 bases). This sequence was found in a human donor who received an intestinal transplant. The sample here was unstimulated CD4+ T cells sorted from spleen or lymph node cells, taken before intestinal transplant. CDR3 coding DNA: TGCGCCAGCAGCTTTGGCCAGGGGAAAGAGACCCAGTACTTC. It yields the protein CASSFGQGKETQYF.